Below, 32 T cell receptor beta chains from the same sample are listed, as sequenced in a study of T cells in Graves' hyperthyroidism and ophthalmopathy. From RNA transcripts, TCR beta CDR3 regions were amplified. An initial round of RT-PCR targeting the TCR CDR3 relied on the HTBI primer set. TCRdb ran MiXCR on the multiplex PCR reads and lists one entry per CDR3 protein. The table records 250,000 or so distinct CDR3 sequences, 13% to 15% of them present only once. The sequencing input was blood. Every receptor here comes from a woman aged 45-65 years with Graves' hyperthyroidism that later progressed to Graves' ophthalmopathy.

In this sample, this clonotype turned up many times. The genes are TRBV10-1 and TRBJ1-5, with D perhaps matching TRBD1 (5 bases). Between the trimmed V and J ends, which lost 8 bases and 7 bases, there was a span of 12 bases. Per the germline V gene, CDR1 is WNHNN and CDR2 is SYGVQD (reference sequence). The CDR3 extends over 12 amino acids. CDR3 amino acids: CASAHQGQPQHF. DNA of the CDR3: TGCGCCAGCGCCCACCAGGGACAGCCCCAGCATTTT.

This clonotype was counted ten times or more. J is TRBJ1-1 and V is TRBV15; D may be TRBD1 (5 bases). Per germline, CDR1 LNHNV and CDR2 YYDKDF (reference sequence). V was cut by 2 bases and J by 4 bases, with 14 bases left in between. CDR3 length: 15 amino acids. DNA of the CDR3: TGTGCCACCAGCAGACCACTTAGTGGGGGCACTGAAGCTTTCTTT. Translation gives CATSRPLSGGTEAFF.

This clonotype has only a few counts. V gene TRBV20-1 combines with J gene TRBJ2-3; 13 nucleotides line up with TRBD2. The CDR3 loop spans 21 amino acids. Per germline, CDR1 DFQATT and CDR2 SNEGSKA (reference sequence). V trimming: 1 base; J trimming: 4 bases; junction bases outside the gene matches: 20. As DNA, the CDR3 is TGCAGTGCTAGAGGGGTGGGACGGACTAGCGGGAGTGTTGGTCGGGCAGATACGCAGTATTTT. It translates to CSARGVGRTSGSVGRADTQYF.

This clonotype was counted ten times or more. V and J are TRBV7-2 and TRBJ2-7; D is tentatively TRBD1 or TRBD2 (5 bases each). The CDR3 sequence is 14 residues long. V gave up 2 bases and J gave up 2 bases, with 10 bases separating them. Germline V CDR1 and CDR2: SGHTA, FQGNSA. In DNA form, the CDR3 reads TGTGCCAGCAGCTTACGGGACGCAGCCTACGAGCAGTACTTC. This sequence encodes CASSLRDAAYEQYF.

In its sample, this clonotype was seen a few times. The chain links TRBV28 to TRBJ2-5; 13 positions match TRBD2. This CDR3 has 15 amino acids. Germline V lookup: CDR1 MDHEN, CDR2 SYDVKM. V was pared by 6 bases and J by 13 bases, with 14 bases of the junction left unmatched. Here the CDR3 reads CASSFRGTSGMGGYF. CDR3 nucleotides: TGTGCCAGCAGCTTCCGCGGGACTAGCGGGATGGGTGGGTACTTC.

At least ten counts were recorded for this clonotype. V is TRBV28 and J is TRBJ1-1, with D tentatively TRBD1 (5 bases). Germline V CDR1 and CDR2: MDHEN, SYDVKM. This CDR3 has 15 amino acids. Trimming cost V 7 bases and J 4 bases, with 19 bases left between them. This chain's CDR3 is CASTPPPGQITEAFF. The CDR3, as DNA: TGTGCCAGCACCCCTCCTCCGGGGCAGATCACTGAAGCTTTCTTT. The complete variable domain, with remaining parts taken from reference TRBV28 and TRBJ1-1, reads DVKVTQSSRYLVKRTGEKVFLECVQDMDHENMFWYRQDPGLGLRLIYFSYDVKMKEKGDIPEGYSVSREKKERFSLILESASTNQTSMYLCASTPPPGQITEAFFGQGTRLTVV.

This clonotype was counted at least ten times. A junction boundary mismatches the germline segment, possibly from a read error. In DNA form, the CDR3 reads TGCGCCAGCAGATTGGGACTAGCAAACGAGCAGTACTTC. It yields the protein CASRLGLANEQYF. The J gene is TRBJ2-7, the V gene TRBV5-1; 9 bases are shared with TRBD2. Germline CDR1 is SGHRS and CDR2 is YFSETQ. The CDR3 has 13 residues.

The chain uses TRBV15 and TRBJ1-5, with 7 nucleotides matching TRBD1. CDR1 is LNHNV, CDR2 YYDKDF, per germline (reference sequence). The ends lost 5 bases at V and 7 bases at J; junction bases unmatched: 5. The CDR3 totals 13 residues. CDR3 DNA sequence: TGTGCCACCAGCTACAGGGGAAGGCAGCCCCAGCATTTT. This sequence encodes CATSYRGRQPQHF.

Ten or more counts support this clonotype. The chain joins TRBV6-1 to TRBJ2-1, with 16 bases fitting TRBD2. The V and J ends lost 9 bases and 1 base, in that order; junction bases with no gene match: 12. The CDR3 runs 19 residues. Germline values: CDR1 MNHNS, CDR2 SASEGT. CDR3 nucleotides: TGTGCCAGTAAGCCCCTTGGGACTAGCGGGAGGGGATCCTACAATGAGCAGTTCTTC. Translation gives CASKPLGTSGRGSYNEQFF.

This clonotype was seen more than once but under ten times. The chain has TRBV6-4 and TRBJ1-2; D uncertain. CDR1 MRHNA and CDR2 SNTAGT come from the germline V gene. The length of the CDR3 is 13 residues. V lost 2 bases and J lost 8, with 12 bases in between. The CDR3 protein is CASSDPGSGGYTF. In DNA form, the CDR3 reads TGTGCCAGCAGTGACCCGGGATCTGGAGGCTACACCTTC.

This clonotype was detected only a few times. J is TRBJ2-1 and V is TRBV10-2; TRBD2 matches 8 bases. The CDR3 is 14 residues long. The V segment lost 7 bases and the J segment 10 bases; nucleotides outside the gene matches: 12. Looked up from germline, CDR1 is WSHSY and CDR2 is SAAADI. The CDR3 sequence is CASTTGGGRREQFF. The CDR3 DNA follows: TGCGCCAGCACGACGGGAGGGGGTCGGAGAGAGCAGTTCTTC.

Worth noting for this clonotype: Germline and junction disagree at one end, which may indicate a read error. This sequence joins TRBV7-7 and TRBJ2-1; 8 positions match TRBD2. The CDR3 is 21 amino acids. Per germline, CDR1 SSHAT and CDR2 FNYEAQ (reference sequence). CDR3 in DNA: TGTGCTAGCAGCTTAGCCCCCCTTTTGGCGGGAGGCCTTCGCCTCTACAATAAGCAGTTCTTC. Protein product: CASSLAPLLAGGLRLYNKQFF.

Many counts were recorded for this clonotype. The CDR3 here is CASSLVRLYTEAFF. DNA for the CDR3: TGTGCCAGCAGCTTAGTCCGTCTGTACACTGAAGCTTTCTTT. V is TRBV7-2 and J is TRBJ1-1, with D unresolved. The CDR3 is 14 residues long. The germline gives CDR1 SGHTA, CDR2 FQGNSA. V gave up 1 base and J gave up 3 bases, with 9 bases separating them.

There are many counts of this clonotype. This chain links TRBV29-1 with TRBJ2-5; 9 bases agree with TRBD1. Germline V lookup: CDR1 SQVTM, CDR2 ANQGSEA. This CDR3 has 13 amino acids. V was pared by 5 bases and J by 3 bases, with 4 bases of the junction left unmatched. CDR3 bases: TGCAGCGTTACCGGGACAGGGAAAGAGACCCAGTACTTC. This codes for CSVTGTGKETQYF.

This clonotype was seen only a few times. CDR3 amino acids: CASSGRLVSEAFF. CDR3 DNA sequence: TGTGCCAGCAGCGGCAGGTTAGTCTCTGAAGCTTTCTTT. The gene calls are TRBV9 and TRBJ1-1; no clear D gene. The V end was cut by 3 bases, the J end by 6 bases, with 12 bases between. CDR1 SGDLS and CDR2 YYNGEE come from the germline V gene. This CDR3 has 13 residues.

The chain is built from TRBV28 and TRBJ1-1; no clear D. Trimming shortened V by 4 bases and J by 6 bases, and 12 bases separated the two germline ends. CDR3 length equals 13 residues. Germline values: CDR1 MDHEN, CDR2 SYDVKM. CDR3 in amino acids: CASSSSVNAEAFF. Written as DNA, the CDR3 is TGTGCCAGCAGTTCCTCAGTTAACGCTGAAGCTTTCTTT.

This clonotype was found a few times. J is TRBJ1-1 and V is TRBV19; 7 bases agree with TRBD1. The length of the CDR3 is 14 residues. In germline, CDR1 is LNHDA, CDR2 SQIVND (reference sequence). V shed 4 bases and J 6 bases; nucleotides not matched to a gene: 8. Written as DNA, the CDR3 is TGTGCCAGTAGTACCCGTACAGGGGTGGCTGAAGCTTTCTTT. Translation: CASSTRTGVAEAFF. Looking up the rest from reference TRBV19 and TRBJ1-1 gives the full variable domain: DGGITQSPKYLFRKEGQNVTLSCEQNLNHDAMYWYRQDPGQGLRLIYYSQIVNDFQKGDIAEGYSVSREKKESFPLTVTSAQKNPTAFYLCASSTRTGVAEAFFGQGTRLTVV.

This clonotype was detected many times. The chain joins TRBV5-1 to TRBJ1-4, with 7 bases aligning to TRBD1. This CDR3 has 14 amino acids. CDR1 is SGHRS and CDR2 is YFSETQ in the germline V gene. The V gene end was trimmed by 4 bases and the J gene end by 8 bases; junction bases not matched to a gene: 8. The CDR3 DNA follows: TGCGCCAGCAGCCCGACAGGGAAGGTCGAAAAACTGTTTTTT. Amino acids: CASSPTGKVEKLFF.

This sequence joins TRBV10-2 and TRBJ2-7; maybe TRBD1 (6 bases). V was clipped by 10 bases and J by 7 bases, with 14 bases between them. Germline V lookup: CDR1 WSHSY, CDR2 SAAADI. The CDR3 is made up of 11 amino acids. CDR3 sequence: CATYRAREQYF. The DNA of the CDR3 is TGCGCCACCTACAGGGCGCGGGAGCAGTACTTC.

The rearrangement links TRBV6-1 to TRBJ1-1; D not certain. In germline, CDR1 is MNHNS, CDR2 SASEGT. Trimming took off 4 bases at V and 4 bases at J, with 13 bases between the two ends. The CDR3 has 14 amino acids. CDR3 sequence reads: CASSAAGRGTEAFF. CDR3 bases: TGTGCCAGCAGTGCGGCGGGAAGAGGCACTGAAGCTTTCTTT.

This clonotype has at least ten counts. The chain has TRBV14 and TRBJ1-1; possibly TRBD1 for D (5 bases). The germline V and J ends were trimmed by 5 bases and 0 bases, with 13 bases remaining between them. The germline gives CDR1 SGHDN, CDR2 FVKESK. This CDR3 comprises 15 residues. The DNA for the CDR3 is TGTGCCAGCAGCGAGAGACGGGGCATGAACACTGAAGCTTTCTTT. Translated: CASSERRGMNTEAFF.

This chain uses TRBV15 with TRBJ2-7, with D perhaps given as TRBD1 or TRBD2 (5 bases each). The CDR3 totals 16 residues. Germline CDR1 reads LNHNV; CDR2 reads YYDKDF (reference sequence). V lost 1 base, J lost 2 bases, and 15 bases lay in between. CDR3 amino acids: CATSRVLALGAYEQYF. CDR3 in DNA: TGTGCCACCAGCAGAGTATTAGCCCTGGGGGCCTACGAGCAGTACTTC. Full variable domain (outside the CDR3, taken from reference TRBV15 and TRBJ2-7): DAMVIQNPRYQVTQFGKPVTLSCSQTLNHNVMYWYQQKSSQAPKLLFHYYDKDFNNEADTPDNFQSRRPNTSFCFLDIRSPGLGDTAMYLCATSRVLALGAYEQYFGPGTRLTVT.

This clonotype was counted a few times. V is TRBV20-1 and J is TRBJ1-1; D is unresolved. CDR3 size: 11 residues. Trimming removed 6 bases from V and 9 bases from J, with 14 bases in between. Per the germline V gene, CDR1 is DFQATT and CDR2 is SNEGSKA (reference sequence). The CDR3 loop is CSAPLVPKAFF. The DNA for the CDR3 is TGCAGTGCCCCCCTAGTGCCGAAAGCTTTCTTT.

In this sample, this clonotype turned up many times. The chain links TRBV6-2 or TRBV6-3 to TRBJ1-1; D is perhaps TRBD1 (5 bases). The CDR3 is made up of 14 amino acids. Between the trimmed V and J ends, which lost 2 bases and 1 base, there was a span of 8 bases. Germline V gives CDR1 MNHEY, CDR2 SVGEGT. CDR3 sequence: CASSYVTGNTEAFF. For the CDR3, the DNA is TGTGCCAGCAGTTACGTAACAGGGAACACTGAAGCTTTCTTT.

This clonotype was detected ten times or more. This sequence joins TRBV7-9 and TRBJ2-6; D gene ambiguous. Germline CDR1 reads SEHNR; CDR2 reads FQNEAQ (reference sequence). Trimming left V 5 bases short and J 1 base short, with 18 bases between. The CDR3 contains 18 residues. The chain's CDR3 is CASSPRVRFTSGANVLTF. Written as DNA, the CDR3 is TGTGCCAGCAGCCCCAGAGTCCGGTTCACTTCTGGGGCCAACGTCCTGACTTTC.

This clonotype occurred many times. CDR3 coding DNA: TGTGCCAGCAGCTCGGGACAGGTTTATGGCTACACCTTC. Its translation: CASSSGQVYGYTF. The chain uses TRBV3-1 and TRBJ1-2, with 8 bases identical to TRBD1. Unmatched junction bases numbered 4, after V lost 5 bases and J lost 5 bases. The germline CDR1 and CDR2 sequences are LGHDT and YNNKEL (reference sequence). This CDR3 has 13 amino acids.

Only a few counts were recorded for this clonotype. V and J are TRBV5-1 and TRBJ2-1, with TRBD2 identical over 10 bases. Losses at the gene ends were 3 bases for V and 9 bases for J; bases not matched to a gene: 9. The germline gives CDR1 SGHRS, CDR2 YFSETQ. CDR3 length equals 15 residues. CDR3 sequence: CASSSGLAVSLEQFF. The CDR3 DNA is TGCGCCAGCAGCTCTGGACTAGCGGTATCCCTTGAGCAGTTCTTC.

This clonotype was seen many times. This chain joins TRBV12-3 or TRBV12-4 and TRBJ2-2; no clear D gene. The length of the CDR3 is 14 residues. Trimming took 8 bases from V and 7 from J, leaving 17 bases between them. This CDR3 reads CASGPVANVGELFF. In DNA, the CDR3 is TGTGCCAGCGGTCCTGTGGCCAATGTCGGGGAGCTGTTTTTT.

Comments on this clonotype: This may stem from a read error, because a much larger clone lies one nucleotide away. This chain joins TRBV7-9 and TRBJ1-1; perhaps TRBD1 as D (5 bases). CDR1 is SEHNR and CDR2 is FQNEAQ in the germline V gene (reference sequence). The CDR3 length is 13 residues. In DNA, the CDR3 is TGTGTCAGCACCGTTGACAGTGACACTGAAGCTTTCTTT. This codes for CVSTVDSDTEAFF.

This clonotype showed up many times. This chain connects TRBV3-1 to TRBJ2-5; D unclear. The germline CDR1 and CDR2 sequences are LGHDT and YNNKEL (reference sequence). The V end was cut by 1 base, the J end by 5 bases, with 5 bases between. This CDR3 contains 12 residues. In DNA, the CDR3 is TGTGCCAGCAGCCAAGTGTACGAGACCCAGTACTTC. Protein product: CASSQVYETQYF.

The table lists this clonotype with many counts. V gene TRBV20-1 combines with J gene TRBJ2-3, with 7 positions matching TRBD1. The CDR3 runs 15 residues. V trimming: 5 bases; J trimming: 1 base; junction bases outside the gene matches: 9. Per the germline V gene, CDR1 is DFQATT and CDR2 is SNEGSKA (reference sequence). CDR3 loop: CSAPSGQTGTDTQYF. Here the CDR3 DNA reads TGCAGTGCTCCATCGGGACAGACTGGCACAGATACGCAGTATTTT.

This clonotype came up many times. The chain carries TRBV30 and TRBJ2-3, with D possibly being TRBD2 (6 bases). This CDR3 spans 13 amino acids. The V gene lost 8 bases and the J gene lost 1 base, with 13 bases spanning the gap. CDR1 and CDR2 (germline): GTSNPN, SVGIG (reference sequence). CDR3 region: CALAGYGTDTQYF. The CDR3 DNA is TGTGCCCTGGCGGGGTATGGCACAGATACGCAGTATTTT.